A single sample gave rise to the 17 T cell receptor beta chains below, sequenced in a study of T cells after yellow fever vaccination. One entry per CDR3 protein results from TCRdb running MiXCR on the 5' RACE reads. This sample has some 420,000 distinct CDR3 sequences, with roughly a sixth found just once. The specimen comprised PBMCs, sampled before the yellow fever booster vaccination. These TCRs come from a young man who received the YFV17D yellow fever vaccine.

This clonotype was seen a handful of times. The V gene is TRBV18, the J gene TRBJ1-1, with 8 bases aligning to TRBD1. The junction had 5 bases not matched to a gene; V was cut back by 3 bases and J by 11 bases. The germline gives CDR1 KGHSH, CDR2 LQKENI. This CDR3 has 12 residues. The CDR3 is CASSPPRTGAFF. In DNA form, the CDR3 reads TGTGCCAGCTCACCGCCCAGGACAGGGGCTTTCTTT.

This clonotype was counted a few times. CDR3 sequence reads: CASSWGHGSYEQYV. In DNA, the CDR3 is TGTGCCAGCAGTTGGGGCCACGGATCCTACGAGCAGTACGTC. V gene TRBV6-2 or TRBV6-3 combines with J gene TRBJ2-7; possible D gene TRBD1, 5 bases. CDR1 is MNHEY and CDR2 is SVGEGT in the germline V gene. CDR3 length equals 14 residues. V lost 4 bases to trimming and J lost 1 base, with 11 bases between them.

This clonotype was detected a few times. This sequence joins TRBV5-1 and TRBJ2-7, with a tentative D call TRBD1 (5 bases). V dropped 4 bases and J dropped 3 bases, with 8 bases sitting between them. The CDR3 is 12 amino acids. CDR1 is SGHRS and CDR2 is YFSETQ in the germline V gene. This CDR3 reads CASSADSYEQYF. CDR3 DNA sequence: TGCGCCAGCAGCGCCGACAGCTACGAGCAGTACTTC.

The CDR3 bases are TGCGCCAGCAGCCAAGATACCCGACAGGGGGCATCTGATACGCAGTATTTT. The encoded protein is CASSQDTRQGASDTQYF. The rearrangement links TRBV4-3 to TRBJ2-3; 10 bases are shared with TRBD1. CDR1 and CDR2 from the germline V gene are LGHNA and YSLEER. The CDR3 has 17 residues. Trimming took 0 bases from V and 6 from J; bases not matched to a gene: 9.

This rearrangement joins TRBV7-9 to TRBJ1-1; no clear D. Trimming pared 1 base from V and 5 bases from J, leaving 11 bases between. Germline V CDR1 and CDR2: SEHNR, FQNEAQ (reference sequence). This CDR3 is 14 amino acids long. CDR3 sequence reads: CASSLVPIGTEAFF. CDR3 coding DNA: TGTGCCAGCAGCTTAGTTCCTATCGGGACTGAAGCTTTCTTT.

This clonotype turned up a few times. The V and J genes are TRBV3-1 and TRBJ2-1; TRBD2 agrees at 7 bases. With 8 bases clipped from V and 12 bases from J, the junction kept 13 bases outside the gene matches. The CDR3 sequence is 13 residues long. Germline loops: CDR1 LGHDT, CDR2 YNNKEL (reference sequence). CDR3 residues: CASSPGGELAQFF. The CDR3 nucleotides are TGTGCCAGCTCTCCTGGGGGGGAGCTAGCGCAGTTCTTC.

The chain is built from TRBV4-3 and TRBJ1-1, with D perhaps TRBD1 (5 bases). Trimming removed 5 bases from V and 6 bases from J, with 19 bases in between. Germline V gives CDR1 LGHNA, CDR2 YSLEER. The CDR3 covers 15 residues. The CDR3 spells CASSYSAGTVAEAFF. CDR3 nucleotides: TGCGCCAGCAGCTATAGCGCGGGGACGGTCGCTGAAGCTTTCTTT.

This clonotype was seen more than once but under ten times. The chain is built from TRBV7-9 and TRBJ1-2; D is undetermined. V was trimmed by 1 base and J by 7 bases, leaving 7 bases between them. This CDR3 contains 12 residues. In germline, CDR1 is SEHNR, CDR2 FQNEAQ (reference sequence). This CDR3 is CASSLGAIGYTF. The CDR3 DNA follows: TGTGCCAGCAGCTTAGGGGCAATTGGCTACACCTTC.

In its sample, this clonotype was seen a few times. This chain uses TRBV28 with TRBJ2-3; D is perhaps TRBD2 (6 bases). Per the germline V gene, CDR1 is MDHEN and CDR2 is SYDVKM. Trimming left V 5 bases short and J 12 bases short, with 30 bases between. The CDR3 contains 17 residues. Here the CDR3 DNA reads TGTGCCAGCAGTCCTCCGGCCGTGCTCTTAGGGAGGAGACCCCAGTATTTT. Translating it yields CASSPPAVLLGRRPQYF.

V usage is TRBV14 and J usage is TRBJ1-2; D is unresolved. V lost 1 base to trimming and J lost 3 bases, with 9 bases between them. The CDR3 has 14 residues. Germline CDR1 is SGHDN and CDR2 is FVKESK. As DNA, the CDR3 is TGTGCCAGCAGCCAAGCGCAGGAATACTATGGCTACACCTTC. Its translation is CASSQAQEYYGYTF.

This clonotype has a handful of counts. V is TRBV4-2 and J is TRBJ1-2; D may be TRBD1 (6 bases). This CDR3 comprises 15 residues. Trimming stripped 4 bases from V and 4 bases from J, with 16 bases between. Germline V lookup: CDR1 LGHNA, CDR2 YNFKEQ. As DNA, the CDR3 is TGTGCCAGCAGCCCAACGCAGGGGTCCCTCTATGGCTACACCTTC. Protein: CASSPTQGSLYGYTF.

The V and J genes are TRBV20-1 and TRBJ2-5; D is possibly TRBD2 (5 bases). Per germline, CDR1 DFQATT and CDR2 SNEGSKA (reference sequence). There are 13 residues in the CDR3. The CDR3: CSLAPRVQETQYF. In nucleotides, the CDR3 is TGCAGCCTAGCTCCCCGCGTCCAAGAGACCCAGTACTTC.

This clonotype was detected a few times. The genes are TRBV5-5 and TRBJ1-2, with D unresolved. V was pared by 2 bases and J by 4 bases, with 18 bases between. Germline CDR1 and CDR2: SGHKS and YYEKEE (reference sequence). The CDR3 totals 16 residues. DNA for the CDR3: TGTGCCAGCAGCTTTCCGACGACGGTGAGGACCTATGGCTACACCTTC. It is translated as CASSFPTTVRTYGYTF. The complete variable domain, with remaining parts taken from reference TRBV5-5 and TRBJ1-2, reads DAGVTQSPTHLIKTRGQQVTLRCSPISGHKSVSWYQQVLGQGPQFIFQYYEKEERGRGNFPDRFSARQFPNYSSELNVNALLLGDSALYLCASSFPTTVRTYGYTFGSGTRLTVV.

This clonotype was counted at least ten times. This CDR3 is CASSHDRWTEAFF. Here the CDR3 DNA reads TGTGCCAGCAGCCACGACAGATGGACTGAAGCTTTCTTT. The chain has TRBV7-3 and TRBJ1-1, with a tentative D call TRBD1 (5 bases). Trimming shortened V by 5 bases and J by 5 bases, and 12 bases separated the two germline ends. CDR3 length equals 13 residues. Germline V CDR1 and CDR2: SGHTA, FQGTGA.

The rearrangement uses TRBV9 and TRBJ2-5, with TRBD2 matching over 7 bases. The CDR3 is 13 amino acids. Trimming took 1 base from V and 5 from J; bases not matched to a gene: 2. Looked up from germline, CDR1 is SGDLS and CDR2 is YYNGEE. The CDR3 protein is CASSVWGGETQYF. DNA for the CDR3: TGTGCCAGCAGCGTATGGGGGGGTGAGACCCAGTACTTC.

This clonotype was counted only a few times. The chain has TRBV6-5 and TRBJ2-7; tentative D call: TRBD2 (5 bases). The CDR3 covers 14 residues. V was pared by 6 bases and J by 0 bases, with 12 bases between. Germline values: CDR1 MNHEY, CDR2 SVGAGI. This CDR3 is CASRRERDSYEQYF. In nucleotides, the CDR3 is TGTGCCAGCAGGAGGGAACGGGACTCCTACGAGCAGTACTTC.

The sample holds a few counts of this clonotype. This chain uses TRBV2 with TRBJ1-5; D is unclear. Germline lookup yields CDR1 SNHLY and CDR2 FYNNEI. V was cut by 3 bases and J by 3 bases, with 6 bases left in between. The CDR3 is made up of 13 amino acids. The CDR3 nucleotides read TGTGCCAGCAGTGACCAAAACAATCAGCCCCAGCATTTT. It translates to CASSDQNNQPQHF.